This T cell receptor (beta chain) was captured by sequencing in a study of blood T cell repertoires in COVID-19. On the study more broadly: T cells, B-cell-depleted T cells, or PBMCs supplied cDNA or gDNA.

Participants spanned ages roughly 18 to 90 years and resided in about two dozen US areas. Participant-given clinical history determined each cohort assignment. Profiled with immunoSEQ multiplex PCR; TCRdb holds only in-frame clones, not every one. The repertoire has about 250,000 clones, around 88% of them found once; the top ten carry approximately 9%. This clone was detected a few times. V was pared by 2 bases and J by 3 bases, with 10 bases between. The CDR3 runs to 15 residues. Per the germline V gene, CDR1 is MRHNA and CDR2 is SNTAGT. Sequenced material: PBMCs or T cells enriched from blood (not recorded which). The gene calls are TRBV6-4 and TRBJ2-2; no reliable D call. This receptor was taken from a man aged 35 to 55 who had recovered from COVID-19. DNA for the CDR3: TGTGCCAGCAGTGACAATTCCGCAGACACCGGGGAGCTGTTTTTT. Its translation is CASSDNSADTGELFF.